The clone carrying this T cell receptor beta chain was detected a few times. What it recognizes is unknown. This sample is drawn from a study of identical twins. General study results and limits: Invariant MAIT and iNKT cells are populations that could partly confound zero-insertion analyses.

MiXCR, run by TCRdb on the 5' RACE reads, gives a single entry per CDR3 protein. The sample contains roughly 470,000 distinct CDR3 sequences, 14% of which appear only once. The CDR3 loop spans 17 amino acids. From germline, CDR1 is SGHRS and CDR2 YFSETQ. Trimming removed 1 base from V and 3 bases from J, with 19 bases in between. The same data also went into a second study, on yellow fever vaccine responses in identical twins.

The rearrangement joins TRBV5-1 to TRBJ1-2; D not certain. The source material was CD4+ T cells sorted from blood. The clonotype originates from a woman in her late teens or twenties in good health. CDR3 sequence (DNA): TGCGCCAGCAGCTTGAATCCGGGAAGGGTATGGGACTATGGCTACACCTTC. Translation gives CASSLNPGRVWDYGYTF.